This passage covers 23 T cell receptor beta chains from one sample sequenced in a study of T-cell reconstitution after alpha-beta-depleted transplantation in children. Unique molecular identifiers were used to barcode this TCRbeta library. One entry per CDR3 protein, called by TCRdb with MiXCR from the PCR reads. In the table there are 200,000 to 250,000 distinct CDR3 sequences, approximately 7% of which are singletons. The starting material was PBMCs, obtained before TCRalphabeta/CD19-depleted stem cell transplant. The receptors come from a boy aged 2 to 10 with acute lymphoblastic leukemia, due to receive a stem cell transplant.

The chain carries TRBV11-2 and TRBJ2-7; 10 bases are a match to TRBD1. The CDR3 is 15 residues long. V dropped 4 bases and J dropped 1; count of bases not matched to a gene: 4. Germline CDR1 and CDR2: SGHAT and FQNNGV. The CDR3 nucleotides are TGTGCCAGCAGCTATACGGGACAGGGGTCCTACGAGCAGTACTTC. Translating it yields CASSYTGQGSYEQYF. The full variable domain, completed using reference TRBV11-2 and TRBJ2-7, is EAGVAQSPRYKIIEKRQSVAFWCNPISGHATLYWYQQILGQGPKLLIQFQNNGVVDDSQLPKDRFSAERLKGVDSTLKIQPAKLEDSAVYLCASSYTGQGSYEQYFGPGTRLTVT.

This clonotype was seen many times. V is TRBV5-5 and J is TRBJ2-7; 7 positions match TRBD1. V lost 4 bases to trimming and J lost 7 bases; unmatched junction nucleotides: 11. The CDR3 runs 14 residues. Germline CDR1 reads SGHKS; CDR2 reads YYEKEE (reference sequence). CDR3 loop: CASSTPGQRLEQYF. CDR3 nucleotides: TGTGCCAGCAGCACTCCGGGACAGCGTTTGGAGCAGTACTTC.

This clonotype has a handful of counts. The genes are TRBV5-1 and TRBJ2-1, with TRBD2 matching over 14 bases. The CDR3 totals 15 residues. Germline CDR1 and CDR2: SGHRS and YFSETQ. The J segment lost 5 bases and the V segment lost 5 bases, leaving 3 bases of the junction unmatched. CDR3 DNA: TGCGCCAGCAGACGGGGACTAGCGGGAGACAATGAGCAGTTCTTC. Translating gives CASRRGLAGDNEQFF.

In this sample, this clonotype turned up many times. CDR3 region: CASSLSGLTSYEQYF. The DNA for the CDR3 is TGTGCCAGCAGCCTCAGTGGGCTTACTTCCTACGAGCAGTACTTC. The rearrangement links TRBV7-2 to TRBJ2-7; D remains unclear. The germline V and J ends were trimmed by 5 bases and 1 base, with 15 bases remaining between them. The CDR3 contains 15 residues. CDR1 SGHTA and CDR2 FQGNSA come from the germline V gene.

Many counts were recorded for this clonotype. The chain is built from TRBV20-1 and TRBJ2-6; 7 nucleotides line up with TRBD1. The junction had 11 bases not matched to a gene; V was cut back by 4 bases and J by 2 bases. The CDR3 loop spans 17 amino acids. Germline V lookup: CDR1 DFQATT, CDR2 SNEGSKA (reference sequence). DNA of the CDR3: TGCAGTGCTACCCGTCGCCGACAGGGAACTGGGGCCAACGTCCTGACTTTC. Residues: CSATRRRQGTGANVLTF.

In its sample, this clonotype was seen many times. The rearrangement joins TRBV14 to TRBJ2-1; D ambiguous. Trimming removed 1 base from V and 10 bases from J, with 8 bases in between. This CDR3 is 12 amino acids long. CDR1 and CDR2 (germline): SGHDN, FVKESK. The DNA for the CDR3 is TGTGCCAGCAGCCAAGTGATTTACGAGCAGTTCTTC. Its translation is CASSQVIYEQFF.

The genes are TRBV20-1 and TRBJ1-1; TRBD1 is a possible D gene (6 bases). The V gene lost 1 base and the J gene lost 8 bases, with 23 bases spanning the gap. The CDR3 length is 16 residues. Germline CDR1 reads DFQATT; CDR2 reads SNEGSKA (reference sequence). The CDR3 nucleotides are TGCAGTGCTAGAGTTCGCGGAGGGACAAAGTTCTGGGAAGCTTTCTTT. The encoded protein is CSARVRGGTKFWEAFF.

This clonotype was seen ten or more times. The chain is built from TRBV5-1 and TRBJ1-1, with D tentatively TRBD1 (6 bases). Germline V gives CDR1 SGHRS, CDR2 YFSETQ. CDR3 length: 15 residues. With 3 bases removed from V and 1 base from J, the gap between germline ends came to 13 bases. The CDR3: CASSYNRAENTEAFF. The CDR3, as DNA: TGCGCCAGCAGCTATAACAGGGCCGAGAACACTGAAGCTTTCTTT.

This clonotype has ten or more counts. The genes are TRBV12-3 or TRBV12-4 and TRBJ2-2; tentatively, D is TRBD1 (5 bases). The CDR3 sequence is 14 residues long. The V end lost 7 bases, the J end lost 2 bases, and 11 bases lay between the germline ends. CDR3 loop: CASNLDSNTGELFF. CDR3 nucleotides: TGTGCCAGCAACCTAGACAGCAACACCGGGGAGCTGTTTTTT.

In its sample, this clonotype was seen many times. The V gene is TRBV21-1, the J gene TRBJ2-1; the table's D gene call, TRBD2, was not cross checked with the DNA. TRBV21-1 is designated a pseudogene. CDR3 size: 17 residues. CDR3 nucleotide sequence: TGTGCCAGCAGCAAAGATTCCGGGACAGCGGCCCTTAATGAGCAGTTCTTC. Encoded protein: CASSKDSGTAALNEQFF.

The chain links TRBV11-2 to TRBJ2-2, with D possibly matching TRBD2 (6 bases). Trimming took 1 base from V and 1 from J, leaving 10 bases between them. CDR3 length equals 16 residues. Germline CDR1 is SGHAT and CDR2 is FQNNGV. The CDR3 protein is CASSLVGGWNTGELFF. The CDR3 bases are TGTGCCAGCAGCTTAGTAGGAGGGTGGAACACCGGGGAGCTGTTTTTT.

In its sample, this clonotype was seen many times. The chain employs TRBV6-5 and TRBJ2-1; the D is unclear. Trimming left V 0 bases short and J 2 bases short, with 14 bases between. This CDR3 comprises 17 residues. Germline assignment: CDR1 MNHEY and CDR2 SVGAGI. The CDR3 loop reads CASSYSVSGRTYNEQFF. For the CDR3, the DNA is TGTGCCAGCAGTTACTCGGTGTCGGGCAGGACCTACAATGAGCAGTTCTTC.

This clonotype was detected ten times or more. CDR3 amino acids: CASSSGQGKFTF. Here the CDR3 DNA reads TGTGCCAGCAGTTCGGGACAGGGTAAATTCACCTTC. The V gene is TRBV28, the J gene TRBJ1-2; 9 bases line up with TRBD1. The CDR3 has 12 amino acids. Germline CDR1 is MDHEN and CDR2 is SYDVKM. V lost 4 bases and J lost 13; bases outside the gene matches: 7.

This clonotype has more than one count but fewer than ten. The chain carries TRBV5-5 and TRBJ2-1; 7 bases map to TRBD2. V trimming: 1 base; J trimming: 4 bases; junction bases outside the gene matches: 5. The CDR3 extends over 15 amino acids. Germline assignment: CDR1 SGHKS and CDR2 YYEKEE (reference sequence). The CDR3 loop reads CASSLRGDVYNEQFF. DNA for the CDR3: TGTGCCAGCAGCTTGCGGGGGGACGTTTACAATGAGCAGTTCTTC.

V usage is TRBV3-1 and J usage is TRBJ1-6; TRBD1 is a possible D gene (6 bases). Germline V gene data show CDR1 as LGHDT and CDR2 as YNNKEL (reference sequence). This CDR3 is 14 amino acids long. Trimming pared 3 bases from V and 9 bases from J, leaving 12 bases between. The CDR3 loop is CASSHVQGGSPLHF. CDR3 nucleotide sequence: TGTGCCAGCAGCCACGTACAGGGAGGTTCACCCCTCCACTTT.

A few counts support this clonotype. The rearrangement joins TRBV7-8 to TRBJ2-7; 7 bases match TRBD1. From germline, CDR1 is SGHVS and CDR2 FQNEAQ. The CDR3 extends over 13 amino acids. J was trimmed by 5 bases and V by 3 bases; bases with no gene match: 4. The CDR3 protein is CASSFNRGNEQYF. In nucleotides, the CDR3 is TGTGCCAGCAGCTTTAACAGGGGAAACGAGCAGTACTTC.

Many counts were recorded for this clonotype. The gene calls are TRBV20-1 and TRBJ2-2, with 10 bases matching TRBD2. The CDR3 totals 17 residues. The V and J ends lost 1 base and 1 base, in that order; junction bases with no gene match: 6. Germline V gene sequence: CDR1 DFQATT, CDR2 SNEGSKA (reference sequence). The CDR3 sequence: CSARGNIAGGNTGELFF. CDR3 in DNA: TGCAGTGCTAGAGGGAATATAGCGGGGGGGAACACCGGGGAGCTGTTTTTT.

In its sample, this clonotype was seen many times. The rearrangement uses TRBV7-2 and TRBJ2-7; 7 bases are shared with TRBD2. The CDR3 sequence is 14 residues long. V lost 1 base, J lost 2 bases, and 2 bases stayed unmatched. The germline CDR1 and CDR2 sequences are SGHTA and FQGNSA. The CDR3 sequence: CASSLGDYAYEQYF. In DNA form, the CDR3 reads TGTGCCAGCAGCTTAGGGGACTACGCCTACGAGCAGTACTTC.

The CDR3 is CATSRLLDSTDTQYF. CDR3 in DNA: TGTGCCACTTCCCGTTTACTCGACAGCACAGATACGCAGTATTTT. The J gene is TRBJ2-3, the V gene TRBV27; no reliable D call. Germline lookup yields CDR1 MNHEY and CDR2 SMNVEV (reference sequence). Trimming stripped 10 bases from V and 0 bases from J, with 17 bases between. This CDR3 has 15 amino acids.

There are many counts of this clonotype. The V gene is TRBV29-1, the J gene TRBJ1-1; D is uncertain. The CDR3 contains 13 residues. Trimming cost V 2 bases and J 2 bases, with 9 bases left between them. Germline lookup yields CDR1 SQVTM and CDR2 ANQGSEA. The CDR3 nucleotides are TGCAGCGTTGAAAACAGACTCAACACTGAAGCTTTCTTT. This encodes CSVENRLNTEAFF.

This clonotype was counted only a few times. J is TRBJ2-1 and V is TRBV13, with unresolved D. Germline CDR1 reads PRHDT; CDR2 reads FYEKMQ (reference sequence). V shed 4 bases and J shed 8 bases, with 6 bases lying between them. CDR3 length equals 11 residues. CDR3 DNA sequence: TGTGCCAGCAGCTATAGGGATGAGCAGTTCTTC. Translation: CASSYRDEQFF.

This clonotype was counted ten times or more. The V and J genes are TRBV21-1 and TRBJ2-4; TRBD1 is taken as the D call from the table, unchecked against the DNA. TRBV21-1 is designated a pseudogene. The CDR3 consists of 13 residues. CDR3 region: CARGDRAKNIQYF. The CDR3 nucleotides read TGTGCCAGGGGGGACAGGGCCAAAAACATTCAGTACTTC.

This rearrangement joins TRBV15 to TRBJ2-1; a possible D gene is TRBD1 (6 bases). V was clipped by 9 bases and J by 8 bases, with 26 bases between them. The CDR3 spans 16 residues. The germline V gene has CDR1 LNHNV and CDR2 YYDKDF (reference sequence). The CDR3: CATRPYRDSLGDEQFF. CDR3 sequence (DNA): TGTGCCACAAGGCCTTACAGGGATTCCCTTGGCGATGAGCAGTTCTTC.